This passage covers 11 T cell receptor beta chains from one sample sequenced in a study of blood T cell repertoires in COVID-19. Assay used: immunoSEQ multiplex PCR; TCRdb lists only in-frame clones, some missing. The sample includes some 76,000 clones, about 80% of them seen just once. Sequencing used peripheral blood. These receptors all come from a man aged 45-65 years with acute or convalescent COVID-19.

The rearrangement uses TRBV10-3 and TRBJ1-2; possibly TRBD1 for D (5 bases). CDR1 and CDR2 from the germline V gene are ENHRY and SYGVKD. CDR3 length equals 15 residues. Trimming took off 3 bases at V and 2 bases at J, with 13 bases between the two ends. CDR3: CAISDEDTGNYGYTF. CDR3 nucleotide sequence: TGTGCCATCAGTGACGAGGACACTGGGAACTATGGCTACACCTTC.

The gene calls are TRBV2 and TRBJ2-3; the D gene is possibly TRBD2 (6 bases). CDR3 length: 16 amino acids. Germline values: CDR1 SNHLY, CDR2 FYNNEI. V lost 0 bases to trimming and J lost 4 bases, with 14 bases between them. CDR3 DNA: TGTGCCAGCAGTGAAGCGCGGGATTGGATGTCAGATACGCAGTATTTT. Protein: CASSEARDWMSDTQYF.

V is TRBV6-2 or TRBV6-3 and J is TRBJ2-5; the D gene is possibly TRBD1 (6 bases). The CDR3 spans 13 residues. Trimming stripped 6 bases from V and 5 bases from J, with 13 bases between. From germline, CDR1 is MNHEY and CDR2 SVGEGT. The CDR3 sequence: CASRPPDRETQYF. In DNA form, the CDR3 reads TGTGCCAGCAGGCCTCCCGACAGGGAGACCCAGTACTTC.

The CDR3 protein is CASSLSPSLVSGYTF. The CDR3 DNA reads as TGCGCCAGCAGCCTATCACCCTCCCTAGTAAGTGGCTACACCTTC. The J gene is TRBJ1-2, the V gene TRBV5-1; D gene unclear. CDR1 is SGHRS, CDR2 YFSETQ, per germline. This CDR3 comprises 15 residues. The V end lost 4 bases, the J end lost 7 bases, and 20 bases lay between the germline ends.

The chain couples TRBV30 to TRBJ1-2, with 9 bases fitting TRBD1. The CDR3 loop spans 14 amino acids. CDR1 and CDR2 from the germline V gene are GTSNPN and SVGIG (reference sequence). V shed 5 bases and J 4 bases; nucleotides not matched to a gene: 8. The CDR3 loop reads CAWAPGQGFYGYTF. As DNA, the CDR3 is TGTGCCTGGGCACCGGGACAGGGTTTCTATGGCTACACCTTC.

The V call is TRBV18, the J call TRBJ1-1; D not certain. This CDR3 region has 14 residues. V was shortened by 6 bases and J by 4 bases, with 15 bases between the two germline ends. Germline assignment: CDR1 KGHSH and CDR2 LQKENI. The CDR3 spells CASSPGVFVTEAFF. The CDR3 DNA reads TGTGCCAGCTCGCCCGGGGTGTTTGTCACTGAAGCTTTCTTT. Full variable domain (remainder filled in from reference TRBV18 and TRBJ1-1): NAGVMQNPRHLVRRRGQEARLRCSPMKGHSHVYWYRQLPEEGLKFMVYLQKENIIDESGMPKERFSAEFPKEGPSILRIQQVVRGDSAAYFCASSPGVFVTEAFFGQGTRLTVV.

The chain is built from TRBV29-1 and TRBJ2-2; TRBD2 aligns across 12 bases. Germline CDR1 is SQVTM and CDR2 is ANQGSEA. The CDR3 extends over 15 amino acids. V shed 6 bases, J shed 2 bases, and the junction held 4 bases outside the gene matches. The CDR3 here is CSVTTSGGNTGELFF. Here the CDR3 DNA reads TGCAGCGTCACGACTAGCGGGGGTAACACCGGGGAGCTGTTTTTT.

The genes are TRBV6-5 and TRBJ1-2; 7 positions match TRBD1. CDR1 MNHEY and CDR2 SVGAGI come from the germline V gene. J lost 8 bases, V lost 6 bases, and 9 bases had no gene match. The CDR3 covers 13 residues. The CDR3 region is CASSIRNRGGYTF. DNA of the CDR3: TGTGCCAGCAGCATAAGAAACAGGGGCGGCTACACCTTC.

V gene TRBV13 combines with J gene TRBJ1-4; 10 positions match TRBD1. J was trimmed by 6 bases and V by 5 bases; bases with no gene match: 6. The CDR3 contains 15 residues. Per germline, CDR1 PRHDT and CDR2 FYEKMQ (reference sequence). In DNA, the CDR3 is TGTGCCAGCAGCCAAGGCGGGACAGGGGATGAAAAACTGTTTTTT. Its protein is CASSQGGTGDEKLFF.

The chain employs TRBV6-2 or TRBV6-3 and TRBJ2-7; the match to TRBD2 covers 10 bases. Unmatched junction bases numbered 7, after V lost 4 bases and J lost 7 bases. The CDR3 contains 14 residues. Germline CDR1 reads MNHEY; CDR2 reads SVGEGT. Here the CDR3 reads CASSFLAGVEEQYF. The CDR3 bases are TGTGCCAGCAGTTTCCTAGCGGGAGTGGAAGAGCAGTACTTC.

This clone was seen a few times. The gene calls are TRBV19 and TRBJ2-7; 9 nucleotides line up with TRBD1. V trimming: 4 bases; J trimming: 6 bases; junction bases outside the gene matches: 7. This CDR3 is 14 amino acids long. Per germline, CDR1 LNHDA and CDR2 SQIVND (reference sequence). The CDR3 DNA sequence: TGTGCCAGTAGTAAGGGACAGGGTGTAGGCGAGCAGTACTTC. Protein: CASSKGQGVGEQYF.